This T cell receptor beta chain was identified in a study of shared clonotypes between healthy human individuals. Across the whole study: A donor's plate count was three for CD4 naive and three for CD4 memory; CD8 naive had two and CD8 memory one. Findings of the study overall: Only blood samples were collected, and tissue repertoires likely differ. A limitation of the genetic and exposure-history diversity represented arose from few donors. In contrast to clonotypes shared by all four donors, non-shared clonotypes had lower generation probabilities.

Note on this clone: Its antigen is still unknown.

Terminally differentiated effector memory CD45RA+ cells were excluded by CCR7 positive selection of CD45RO-negative cells. Profiled with immunoSEQ multiplex PCR; TCRdb holds only in-frame clones, not every one. This table has roughly 1,800,000 clones, about 95% appearing once. Sequenced sample: naive CD8+ T cells sorted from blood. This sequence was found in a man aged 18 to 29 in good health.

CDR3 protein: CASSLVDRASGNTIYF. The CDR3 nucleotides are TGCGCCAGCAGCTTGGTAGACAGGGCCAGTGGAAACACCATATATTTT. The rearrangement uses TRBV5-1 and TRBJ1-3, with TRBD1 identical over 7 bases. V shed 0 bases, J shed 3 bases, and the junction held 6 bases outside the gene matches. The CDR3 runs to 16 residues. The V gene's germline CDR1 is SGHRS and CDR2 YFSETQ. The full variable domain, completed using reference TRBV5-1 and TRBJ1-3, is KAGVTQTPRYLIKTRGQQVTLSCSPISGHRSVSWYQQTPGQGLQFLFEYFSETQRNKGNFPGRFSGRQFSNSRSEMNVSTLELGDSALYLCASSLVDRASGNTIYFGEGSWLTVV.